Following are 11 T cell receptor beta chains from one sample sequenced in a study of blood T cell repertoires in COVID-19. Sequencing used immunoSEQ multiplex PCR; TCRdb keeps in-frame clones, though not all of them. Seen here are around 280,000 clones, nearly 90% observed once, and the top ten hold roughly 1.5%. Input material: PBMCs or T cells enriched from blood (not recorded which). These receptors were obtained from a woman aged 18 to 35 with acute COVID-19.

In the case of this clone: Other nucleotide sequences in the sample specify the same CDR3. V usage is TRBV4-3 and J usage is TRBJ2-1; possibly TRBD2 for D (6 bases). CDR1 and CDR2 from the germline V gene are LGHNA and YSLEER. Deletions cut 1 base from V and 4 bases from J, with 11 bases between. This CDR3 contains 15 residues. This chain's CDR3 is CASSQGSGIYNEQFF. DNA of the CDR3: TGCGCCAGCAGCCAAGGTAGCGGAATTTACAATGAGCAGTTCTTC.

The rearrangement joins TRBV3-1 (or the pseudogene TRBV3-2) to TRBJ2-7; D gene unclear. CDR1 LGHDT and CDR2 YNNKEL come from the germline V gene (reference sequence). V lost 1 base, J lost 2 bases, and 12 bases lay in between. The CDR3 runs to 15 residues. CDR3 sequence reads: CASSQGNSFAYEQYF. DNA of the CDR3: TGTGCCAGCAGCCAAGGAAATAGCTTCGCCTACGAGCAGTACTTC.

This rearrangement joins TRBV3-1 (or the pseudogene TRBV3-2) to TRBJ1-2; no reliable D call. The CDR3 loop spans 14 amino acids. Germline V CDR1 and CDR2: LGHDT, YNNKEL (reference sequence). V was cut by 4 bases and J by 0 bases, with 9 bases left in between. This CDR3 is CASSRTTANYGYTF. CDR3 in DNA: TGTGCCAGCAGCCGAACCACTGCTAACTATGGCTACACCTTC.

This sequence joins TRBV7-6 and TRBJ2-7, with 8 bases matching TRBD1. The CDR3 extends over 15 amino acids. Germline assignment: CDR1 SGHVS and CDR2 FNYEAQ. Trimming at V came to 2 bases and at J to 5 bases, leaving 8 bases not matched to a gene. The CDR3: CASSLFVAGGHEQYF. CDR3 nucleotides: TGTGCCAGCAGCTTATTTGTGGCAGGGGGCCACGAGCAGTACTTC.

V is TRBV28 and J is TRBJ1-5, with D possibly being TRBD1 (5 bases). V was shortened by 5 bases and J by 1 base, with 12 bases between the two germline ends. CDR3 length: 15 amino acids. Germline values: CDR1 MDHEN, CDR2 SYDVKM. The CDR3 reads CASSTRTPSNQPQHF. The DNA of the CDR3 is TGTGCCAGCAGTACGAGGACACCGAGCAATCAGCCCCAGCATTTT.

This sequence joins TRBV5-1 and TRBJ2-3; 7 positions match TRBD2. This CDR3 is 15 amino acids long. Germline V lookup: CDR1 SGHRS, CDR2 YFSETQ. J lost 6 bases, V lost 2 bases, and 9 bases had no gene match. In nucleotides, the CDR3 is TGCGCCAGCAGCTTTACAAGCGGGACGGGGGATACGCAGTATTTT. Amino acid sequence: CASSFTSGTGDTQYF.

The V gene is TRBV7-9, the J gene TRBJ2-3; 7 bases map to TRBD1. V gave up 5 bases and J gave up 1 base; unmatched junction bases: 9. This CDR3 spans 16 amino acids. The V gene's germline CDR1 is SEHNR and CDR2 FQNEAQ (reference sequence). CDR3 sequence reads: CASSPRQGIGTDTQYF. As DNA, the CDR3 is TGTGCCAGCAGCCCCCGACAGGGAATAGGCACAGATACGCAGTATTTT.

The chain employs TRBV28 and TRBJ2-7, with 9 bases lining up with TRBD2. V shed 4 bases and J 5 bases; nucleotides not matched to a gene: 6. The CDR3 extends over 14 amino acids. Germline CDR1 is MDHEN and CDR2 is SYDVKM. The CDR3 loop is CASSSIAGADEQYF. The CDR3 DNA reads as TGTGCCAGCAGTTCAATAGCGGGAGCGGACGAGCAGTACTTC.

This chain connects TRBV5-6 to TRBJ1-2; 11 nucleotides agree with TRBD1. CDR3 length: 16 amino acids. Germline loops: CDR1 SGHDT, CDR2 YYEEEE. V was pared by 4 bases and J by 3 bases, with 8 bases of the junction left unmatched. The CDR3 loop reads CASSTGQGVNDYGYTF. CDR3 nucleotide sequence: TGTGCCAGCAGCACGGGACAGGGGGTTAATGACTATGGCTACACCTTC. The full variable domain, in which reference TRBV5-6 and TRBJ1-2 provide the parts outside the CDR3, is DAGVTQSPTHLIKTRGQQVTLRCSPKSGHDTVSWYQQALGQGPQFIFQYYEEEERQRGNFPDRFSGHQFPNYSSELNVNALLLGDSALYLCASSTGQGVNDYGYTFGSGTRLTVV.

This CDR3 is CASSHHRVSGRDIQYF. In nucleotides, the CDR3 is TGTGCCAGCAGCCACCACAGGGTTAGCGGGAGGGACATTCAGTACTTC. The chain has TRBV7-2 and TRBJ2-4; 11 bases line up with TRBD2. The V segment lost 5 bases and the J segment 8 bases; nucleotides outside the gene matches: 11. CDR3 length: 16 amino acids. The germline V gene encodes CDR1 SGHTA and CDR2 FQGNSA. The variable domain in full, completed from reference TRBV7-2 and TRBJ2-4, reads GAGVSQSPSNKVTEKGKDVELRCDPISGHTALYWYRQSLGQGLEFLIYFQGNSAPDKSGLPSDRFSAERTGGSVSTLTIQRTQQEDSAVYLCASSHHRVSGRDIQYFGAGTRLSVL.

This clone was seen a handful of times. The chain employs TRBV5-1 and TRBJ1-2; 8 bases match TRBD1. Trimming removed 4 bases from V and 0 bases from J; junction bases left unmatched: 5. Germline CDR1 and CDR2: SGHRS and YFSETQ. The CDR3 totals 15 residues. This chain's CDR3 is CASSTTGGTNYGYTF. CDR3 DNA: TGCGCCAGCAGCACCACAGGGGGAACTAACTATGGCTACACCTTC.